Below, 22 T cell receptor beta chains from the same sample are listed, as sequenced in a study of low-dose radiotherapy and immunotherapy resistance in tumors. First-strand cDNA used TRAV- and TRBV-specific primers, covering alpha and beta chains. A roughly 19-cycle PCR with a constant-region primer and V-primer adapter amplified TCRs. TCRdb processed the reads anew with MiXCR; each CDR3 protein has one entry. The sample holds about 97,000 distinct CDR3 sequences, about 20% seen once. Time point of the sample: after trial treatment. Stated treatment: LDRT plus nivolumab, ipilimumab, low-dose cyclophosphamide and aspirin (RACIN trial). The material was PBMCs, obtained after low-dose radiotherapy plus immunotherapy. The source of these receptors is a male donor with prostate cancer.

The rearrangement uses TRBV11-2 and TRBJ2-1, with D maybe TRBD2 (5 bases). This CDR3 spans 13 amino acids. V was clipped by 3 bases and J by 9 bases, with 12 bases between them. The germline V gene has CDR1 SGHAT and CDR2 FQNNGV. CDR3 sequence reads: CASSLVLEGEQFF. The CDR3 bases are TGTGCCAGCAGCTTGGTACTAGAGGGTGAGCAGTTCTTC.

This clonotype was found many times. CDR3 region: CASSLGTSRETQYF. In nucleotides, the CDR3 is TGTGCCAGCAGCCTCGGGACTAGCAGAGAGACCCAGTACTTC. V usage is TRBV3-1 and J usage is TRBJ2-5, with 9 bases matching TRBD2. The CDR3 length is 14 residues. Germline lookup yields CDR1 LGHDT and CDR2 YNNKEL (reference sequence). The V and J ends lost 4 bases and 4 bases, in that order; junction bases with no gene match: 4.

This clonotype came up many times. The chain has TRBV2 and TRBJ2-2; D gene ambiguous. V lost 6 bases and J lost 6, with 17 bases in between. Germline CDR1 reads SNHLY; CDR2 reads FYNNEI. The CDR3 spans 15 residues. CDR3 loop: CASSSKRDDSGELFF. For the CDR3, the DNA is TGTGCCAGCAGCTCCAAAAGGGATGATTCCGGGGAGCTGTTTTTT. Using reference TRBV2 and TRBJ2-2 for the parts outside the CDR3, the full variable domain is EPEVTQTPSHQVTQMGQEVILRCVPISNHLYFYWYRQILGQKVEFLVSFYNNEISEKSEIFDDQFSVERPDGSNFTLKIRSTKLEDSAMYFCASSSKRDDSGELFFGEGSRLTVL.

This clonotype has a count of ten or more. This chain joins TRBV5-1 and TRBJ2-1; 9 nucleotides line up with TRBD1. Germline-derived CDR1 and CDR2 are SGHRS and YFSETQ. After removal of 6 bases from V and 4 bases from J, the junction contained 8 bases not matched to a gene. The CDR3 totals 15 residues. CDR3 coding DNA: TGCGCCAGCAACCCAGGGACAGGGAATTACAATGAGCAGTTCTTC. Its translation: CASNPGTGNYNEQFF.

In regard to this clonotype: It is likely a read error: a sequence one base away is far more abundant. The gene calls are TRBV6-5 and TRBJ1-2; the match to TRBD1 covers 7 bases. This CDR3 comprises 13 residues. Germline V gene lookup returns CDR1 MNHEY and CDR2 SVGAGI. V shed 4 bases and J 7 bases; nucleotides not matched to a gene: 6. The CDR3 nucleotides are TGTGCCAGCAGTTCCGGGGACAGCTGTGGCTACACCTTC. Encoded protein: CASSSGDSCGYTF.

A word on this clonotype: A much more abundant neighbour one base away suggests this may be a read error. The gene calls are TRBV3-1 and TRBJ2-1, with 8 positions matching TRBD2. The CDR3 is 14 amino acids. The J segment lost 10 bases and the V segment lost 4 bases, leaving 9 bases of the junction unmatched. Germline V CDR1 and CDR2: LGHDT, YNNKEL (reference sequence). This chain's CDR3 is CASSRRGASYEQFF. CDR3 sequence (DNA): TGTGCCAGCAGCCGGCGGGGGGCCTCCTACGAGCAGTTCTTC.

This clonotype showed up many times. The J gene is TRBJ1-5, the V gene TRBV18, with 7 bases matching TRBD1. Germline V gene data show CDR1 as KGHSH and CDR2 as LQKENI. Trimming took 4 bases from V and 0 from J; bases not matched to a gene: 6. The CDR3 is made up of 16 amino acids. In DNA, the CDR3 is TGTGCCAGCTCACGTGAACAGGGGTATAGCAATCAGCCCCAGCATTTT. It codes for CASSREQGYSNQPQHF. The variable domain in full, completed from reference TRBV18 and TRBJ1-5, reads NAGVMQNPRHLVRRRGQEARLRCSPMKGHSHVYWYRQLPEEGLKFMVYLQKENIIDESGMPKERFSAEFPKEGPSILRIQQVVRGDSAAYFCASSREQGYSNQPQHFGDGTRLSIL.

This chain joins TRBV7-2 and TRBJ2-7; D assignment may be TRBD1 or TRBD2 (5 bases each). In germline, CDR1 is SGHTA, CDR2 FQGNSA. The CDR3 totals 14 residues. Trimming cost V 4 bases and J 0 bases, with 10 bases left between them. In DNA, the CDR3 is TGTGCCAGCAGCTCCCCAGGGACCTCCTACGAGCAGTACTTC. This translates into CASSSPGTSYEQYF.

There are many counts of this clonotype. The CDR3 sequence: CASSGTPGEPRTSYEQYF. CDR3 coding DNA: TGTGCCAGTAGCGGCACACCCGGTGAGCCTAGAACCTCCTACGAGCAGTACTTC. This chain joins TRBV19 and TRBJ2-7; D is undetermined. CDR3 size: 18 residues. Germline loops: CDR1 LNHDA, CDR2 SQIVND (reference sequence). The germline V and J ends were trimmed by 6 bases and 0 bases, with 24 bases remaining between them.

In its sample, this clonotype was seen many times. The chain recombines TRBV29-1 with TRBJ1-5; possibly TRBD1 for D (5 bases). V lost 6 bases to trimming and J lost 4 bases, with 13 bases between them. CDR1 and CDR2 (germline): SQVTM, ANQGSEA. This CDR3 is 13 amino acids long. In DNA, the CDR3 is TGCAGCGTCCAGGGTCAACGGAATCAGCCCCAGCATTTT. Translating gives CSVQGQRNQPQHF. Filled out from reference TRBV29-1 and TRBJ1-5, the complete variable domain reads SAVISQKPSRDICQRGTSLTIQCQVDSQVTMMFWYRQQPGQSLTLIATANQGSEATYESGFVIDKFPISRPNLTFSTLTVSNMSPEDSSIYLCSVQGQRNQPQHFGDGTRLSIL.

The table lists this clonotype with many counts. The chain combines TRBV20-1 with TRBJ2-7, with 7 bases identical to TRBD1. CDR3 length: 14 residues. Germline CDR1 reads DFQATT; CDR2 reads SNEGSKA (reference sequence). V shed 2 bases, J shed 3 bases, and the junction held 7 bases outside the gene matches. This CDR3 is CSARTSTGDYEQYF. The CDR3 bases are TGCAGTGCTAGAACTTCTACAGGGGACTACGAGCAGTACTTC.

This clonotype was counted ten times or more. The genes are TRBV12-3 or TRBV12-4 and TRBJ1-3, with D possibly matching TRBD1 (5 bases). V lost 6 bases, J lost 4 bases, and 16 bases lay in between. The CDR3 length is 15 residues. CDR3 nucleotides: TGTGCCAGCAGGAGTGGGGGGGGGTTGGGAAACACCATATATTTT. Protein product: CASRSGGGLGNTIYF.

This clonotype came up many times. V and J are TRBV7-9 and TRBJ2-6; tentatively, D is TRBD2 (5 bases). The V gene's germline CDR1 is SEHNR and CDR2 FQNEAQ (reference sequence). This CDR3 region has 15 residues. The germline V and J ends were trimmed by 3 bases and 2 bases, with 8 bases remaining between them. CDR3 DNA sequence: TGTGCCAGCAGCTTTAGAGGGACTGGGGCCAACGTCCTGACTTTC. It yields the protein CASSFRGTGANVLTF.

At least ten counts were recorded for this clonotype. The V call is TRBV7-2, the J call TRBJ2-7; 10 positions match TRBD2. The CDR3 spans 14 residues. V gave up 2 bases and J gave up 3 bases; unmatched junction bases: 1. Germline loops: CDR1 SGHTA, CDR2 FQGNSA. This CDR3 is CASSLSSGGYEQYF. The DNA of the CDR3 is TGTGCCAGCAGCTTATCTAGCGGGGGCTACGAGCAGTACTTC.

This clonotype was counted ten times or more. The gene calls are TRBV2 and TRBJ2-5; no definite D call. Per the germline V gene, CDR1 is SNHLY and CDR2 is FYNNEI. This CDR3 spans 15 amino acids. The ends were cut back, 2 bases at V and 3 bases at J, with 13 bases in the middle. The CDR3: CASSELAGRKETQYF. CDR3 coding DNA: TGTGCCAGCAGTGAACTTGCTGGACGCAAAGAGACCCAGTACTTC.

This clonotype has at least ten counts. The J gene is TRBJ2-7, the V gene TRBV6-2 or TRBV6-3; TRBD2 aligns across 12 bases. The CDR3 is 16 amino acids. The junction had 7 bases not matched to a gene; V was cut back by 6 bases and J by 1 base. CDR1 is MNHEY and CDR2 is SVGEGT in the germline V gene. CDR3 sequence reads: CASRTSGGPDSYEQYF. The CDR3 DNA reads as TGTGCCAGCAGAACTAGCGGGGGGCCCGATTCCTACGAGCAGTACTTC.

On this clonotype: A far larger clone is off by one base, so a read error is likely. The V gene is TRBV6-6, the J gene TRBJ2-1; D is unresolved. The V end was cut by 5 bases, the J end by 10 bases, with 21 bases between. Per the germline V gene, CDR1 is MNHNY and CDR2 is SVGAGI (reference sequence). This CDR3 has 15 amino acids. This CDR3 reads CASSEEHSSSYEQFF. In DNA, the CDR3 is TGTGCCAGCAGTGAAGAGCACAGCAGCTCCTACGAGCAGTTCTTC.

This clonotype was found many times. The chain joins TRBV3-1 to TRBJ2-1, with D unclear. This CDR3 has 15 residues. Deletions cut 1 base from V and 0 bases from J, with 7 bases between. Germline-derived CDR1 and CDR2 are LGHDT and YNNKEL (reference sequence). The DNA for the CDR3 is TGTGCCAGCAGCCAAGTAGGGCCCTCCTACAATGAGCAGTTCTTC. It yields the protein CASSQVGPSYNEQFF.

To note about this clonotype: This likely reflects a read error, since a far larger clone is one base away. The chain uses TRBV13 and TRBJ2-7, with 12 nucleotides matching TRBD2. Germline V gene sequence: CDR1 PRHDT, CDR2 FYEKMQ (reference sequence). The CDR3 is 15 residues long. V lost 5 bases to trimming and J lost 7 bases; unmatched junction nucleotides: 9. The CDR3 region has the DNA TGTGCCAGCAGCCCTCTAGCGGGGGGGCCGAAGGAGCAGTACTTC. Its translation is CASSPLAGGPKEQYF.

The chain recombines TRBV6-6 with TRBJ2-7, with a weak D call TRBD1 (5 bases). Trimming shortened V by 4 bases and J by 0 bases, and 13 bases separated the two germline ends. Germline values: CDR1 MNHNY, CDR2 SVGAGI (reference sequence). This CDR3 is 15 amino acids long. The chain's CDR3 is CASSSPPQGSYEQYF. In DNA form, the CDR3 reads TGTGCCAGCAGTTCACCGCCGCAGGGCTCCTACGAGCAGTACTTC.

V is TRBV24-1 and J is TRBJ2-1; D call uncertain. The CDR3 length is 13 residues. Germline lookup yields CDR1 KGHDR and CDR2 SFDVKD. V was clipped by 6 bases and J by 15 bases, with 20 bases between them. The CDR3 coding sequence is TGTGCCACCAGTTTGACCGGGTCCATCAGTTTGTTCTTC. Residues: CATSLTGSISLFF.

Ten or more counts support this clonotype. The V call is TRBV5-1, the J call TRBJ1-4; TRBD1 agrees at 10 bases. The CDR3 consists of 15 residues. V lost 1 base to trimming and J lost 6 bases; unmatched junction nucleotides: 3. Germline V lookup: CDR1 SGHRS, CDR2 YFSETQ. This CDR3 reads CASSLTGQGDEKLFF. CDR3 coding DNA: TGCGCCAGCAGCTTGACAGGACAGGGGGATGAAAAACTGTTTTTT.